Detailed here is one T cell receptor (beta chain). Using immunoSEQ multiplex PCR, the repertoire was profiled, and TCRdb retains in-frame clones only, with some absent. The sample contains some 100,000 clones, about nine tenths of which appear only once. The V gene's germline CDR1 is ENHRY and CDR2 SYGVKD. This CDR3 contains 12 residues. V lost 8 bases and J lost 1, with 8 bases in between. The sample originates from a study of OX40 agonist ivuxolimab in advanced cancers. The specimen was CD4+ or CD8+ T cells sorted from blood, collected in a trial of the OX40 agonist ivuxolimab. V gene TRBV10-3 combines with J gene TRBJ1-1, with D hard to call. The sequence was obtained from an adult with an advanced solid tumor such as melanoma, head and neck, liver or kidney cancer. In nucleotides, the CDR3 is TGTGCCATCGGCAGCCAGAACACTGAAGCTTTCTTT. Encoded protein: CAIGSQNTEAFF.